These 20 T cell receptor beta chains were all obtained from the same sample, sequenced in a study of blood T cell repertoires in COVID-19. Profiling relied on immunoSEQ multiplex PCR, and the TCRdb table lists in-frame clones only, not all of them. The sample lists about 270,000 clones; approximately 90% were seen once. The sequencing sample was made of PBMCs or T cells enriched from blood (not recorded which). The receptors derive from a woman aged 40 to 50 with acute COVID-19.

This sequence joins TRBV19 and TRBJ2-7; D possibly corresponds to TRBD1 (6 bases). The CDR3 runs 17 residues. In germline, CDR1 is LNHDA, CDR2 SQIVND (reference sequence). V was clipped by 3 bases and J by 4 bases, with 22 bases between them. CDR3 loop: CASSIGHRVSQDYEQYF. DNA of the CDR3: TGTGCCAGTAGTATTGGGCACAGGGTATCCCAAGATTACGAGCAGTACTTC.

This clone was seen just once. J is TRBJ1-2 and V is TRBV7-9; perhaps TRBD1 as D (5 bases). The germline V gene has CDR1 SEHNR and CDR2 FQNEAQ (reference sequence). Trimming shortened V by 3 bases and J by 6 bases, and 11 bases separated the two germline ends. CDR3 length equals 13 residues. CDR3 region: CASSLRQTHGYTF. The CDR3 DNA sequence: TGTGCCAGCAGCTTGAGACAGACACATGGCTACACCTTC.

The chain is built from TRBV5-4 and TRBJ1-4, with 7 bases that match TRBD1. This CDR3 is 15 amino acids long. Germline CDR1 reads SGHNT; CDR2 reads YYREEE (reference sequence). V gave up 4 bases and J gave up 3 bases; unmatched junction bases: 6. In DNA form, the CDR3 reads TGTGCCAGCAGCACGACAGGGAGAGCTAATGAAAAACTGTTTTTT. It is translated as CASSTTGRANEKLFF.

Remarks on this clone: Other DNA sequences in this sample translate to the same CDR3. The rearrangement joins TRBV11-3 to TRBJ2-2; D gene uncertain. The CDR3 totals 13 residues. V lost 5 bases to trimming and J lost 5 bases, with 9 bases between them. The germline gives CDR1 SGHNT, CDR2 YENEEA. The CDR3 reads CASSLYLTGELFF. CDR3 DNA sequence: TGTGCCAGCAGCCTATACCTGACCGGGGAGCTGTTTTTT.

The CDR3 DNA reads as TGTGCCAGCAGTACCAGTAGTACAGGGGACTATGGCTACACCTTC. This codes for CASSTSSTGDYGYTF. The chain combines TRBV6-5 with TRBJ1-2, with 7 bases aligning to TRBD1. Germline values: CDR1 MNHEY, CDR2 SVGAGI. The V gene end was trimmed by 5 bases and the J gene end by 3 bases; junction bases not matched to a gene: 9. This CDR3 is built from 15 residues.

The chain uses TRBV6-5 and TRBJ2-7, with D possibly TRBD1 on 6 matching bases. CDR1 is MNHEY, CDR2 SVGAGI, per germline. This CDR3 comprises 14 residues. V was shortened by 6 bases and J by 4 bases, with 16 bases between the two germline ends. For the CDR3, the DNA is TGTGCCAGCAGAGACAGGTTTGGACGGTACGAGCAGTACTTC. This gives the protein CASRDRFGRYEQYF.

This sequence joins TRBV27 and TRBJ2-1; D is perhaps TRBD1 (5 bases). Trimming took 8 bases from V and 0 from J, leaving 11 bases between them. Looked up from germline, CDR1 is MNHEY and CDR2 is SMNVEV (reference sequence). The CDR3 consists of 14 residues. In DNA form, the CDR3 reads TGTGCCAGCCACGACAGTGGCTCCTACAATGAGCAGTTCTTC. Translated: CASHDSGSYNEQFF.

The chain carries TRBV28 and TRBJ2-2; maybe TRBD1 (5 bases). This CDR3 contains 13 residues. V was trimmed by 10 bases and J by 1 base, leaving 10 bases between them. Germline V gene lookup returns CDR1 MDHEN and CDR2 SYDVKM. The CDR3 nucleotides are TGTGCCACCGACAGCCAGAACACCGGGGAGCTGTTTTTT. It yields the protein CATDSQNTGELFF.

The V gene is TRBV2, the J gene TRBJ1-1; tentative D call: TRBD1 (6 bases). V was shortened by 7 bases and J by 10 bases, with 22 bases between the two germline ends. The CDR3 sequence is 14 residues long. CDR1 SNHLY and CDR2 FYNNEI come from the germline V gene. This CDR3 is CASTSPGAARGAFF. DNA of the CDR3: TGTGCCAGCACTAGCCCAGGGGCCGCTAGAGGAGCTTTCTTT.

The chain combines TRBV28 with TRBJ2-2; D is possibly TRBD2 (6 bases). V dropped 6 bases and J dropped 7 bases, with 21 bases sitting between them. The germline V gene encodes CDR1 MDHEN and CDR2 SYDVKM. The length of the CDR3 is 16 residues. The CDR3 here is CASSFMGGQKFGELFF. Here the CDR3 DNA reads TGTGCCAGCAGCTTTATGGGAGGACAAAAGTTCGGGGAGCTGTTTTTT. The whole variable domain, remainder taken from reference TRBV28 and TRBJ2-2, is DVKVTQSSRYLVKRTGEKVFLECVQDMDHENMFWYRQDPGLGLRLIYFSYDVKMKEKGDIPEGYSVSREKKERFSLILESASTNQTSMYLCASSFMGGQKFGELFFGEGSRLTVL.

This chain uses TRBV2 with TRBJ2-7; D perhaps matches TRBD1 (6 bases). This CDR3 is 17 amino acids long. The V end lost 3 bases, the J end lost 1 base, and 19 bases lay between the germline ends. In germline, CDR1 is SNHLY, CDR2 FYNNEI. The CDR3 bases are TGTGCCAGCAGTGAGGGGGAACAGGGCGCTCTTTCCTACGAGCAGTACTTC. Amino acid sequence: CASSEGEQGALSYEQYF.

As DNA, the CDR3 is TGTGCCAGTACTCGGGGTGGTGGGAGGATATACAATGAGCAGTTCTTC. This encodes CASTRGGGRIYNEQFF. J is TRBJ2-1 and V is TRBV19; possibly TRBD2 for D (6 bases). Trimming cost V 7 bases and J 4 bases, with 20 bases left between them. The CDR3 extends over 16 amino acids. Germline V gene sequence: CDR1 LNHDA, CDR2 SQIVND (reference sequence).

The rearrangement joins TRBV3-1 (or the pseudogene TRBV3-2) to TRBJ2-5, with TRBD1 matching 7 bases. Germline V gene sequence: CDR1 LGHDT, CDR2 YNNKEL (reference sequence). J gave up 0 bases and V 5 bases, and 9 bases lay outside the gene matches. This CDR3 contains 16 residues. CDR3 sequence reads: CASSSDRENNQETQYF. The CDR3 DNA sequence: TGTGCCAGCAGCTCCGACAGGGAAAACAACCAAGAGACCCAGTACTTC.

The CDR3 DNA sequence: TGTGCCAGCAGTGTGAGGGGGCTGAACACTGAAGCTTTCTTT. Amino acids: CASSVRGLNTEAFF. The chain couples TRBV2 to TRBJ1-1, with 7 bases lining up with TRBD1. Germline values: CDR1 SNHLY, CDR2 FYNNEI. The J segment lost 0 bases and the V segment lost 4 bases, leaving 2 bases of the junction unmatched. The CDR3 consists of 14 residues.

The rearrangement uses TRBV5-1 and TRBJ2-7, with D possibly TRBD2 on 6 matching bases. V lost 2 bases to trimming and J lost 2 bases, with 8 bases between them. The CDR3 runs 13 residues. Germline CDR1 is SGHRS and CDR2 is YFSETQ. CDR3 coding DNA: TGCGCCAGCAGCTTTTCGGGGGCCTACGAGCAGTACTTC. Amino acid sequence: CASSFSGAYEQYF.

This clone has just a few counts. This chain uses TRBV7-2 with TRBJ2-7; no reliable D call. Germline V gene data show CDR1 as SGHTA and CDR2 as FQGNSA. The CDR3 loop spans 12 amino acids. V gave up 5 bases and J gave up 0 bases, with 5 bases separating them. CDR3 DNA: TGTGCCAGCAGCCCCCTCTCCTACGAGCAGTACTTC. Translating gives CASSPLSYEQYF.

V is TRBV28 and J is TRBJ1-1; 10 bases fit TRBD1. V lost 6 bases to trimming and J lost 8 bases; unmatched junction nucleotides: 12. The CDR3 spans 15 residues. Germline values: CDR1 MDHEN, CDR2 SYDVKM. The CDR3 spells CASRPRDRGVYEAFF. CDR3 DNA: TGTGCCAGCAGACCACGGGACAGGGGTGTTTACGAAGCTTTCTTT.

The chain has TRBV28 and TRBJ1-1, with D perhaps matching TRBD1 (5 bases). Germline loops: CDR1 MDHEN, CDR2 SYDVKM. CDR3 size: 14 residues. With 2 bases removed from V and 0 bases from J, the gap between germline ends came to 7 bases. CDR3 sequence reads: CASSLRQLNTEAFF. CDR3 bases: TGTGCCAGCAGTTTACGACAGCTGAACACTGAAGCTTTCTTT.

This chain joins TRBV7-2 and TRBJ1-2; D gene ambiguous. The ends were cut back, 1 base at V and 6 bases at J, with 9 bases in the middle. This CDR3 has 13 amino acids. Germline CDR1 is SGHTA and CDR2 is FQGNSA. The DNA of the CDR3 is TGTGCCAGCAGCTTAGACCCCGGGGATGGCTACACCTTC. This translates into CASSLDPGDGYTF.

In regard to this clone: At one boundary the junction diverges from the germline segment, which might be a read error. The chain links TRBV6-2 or TRBV6-3 to TRBJ1-1, with 8 positions matching TRBD1. Germline-derived CDR1 and CDR2 are MNHEY and SVGEGT. The length of the CDR3 is 13 residues. DNA for the CDR3: TGTGCCAGCAGTCGGACAGGGAACTCTGAAGCTTTCTTT. It is translated as CASSRTGNSEAFF.